Presented here are 4 T cell receptor beta chains from one specimen sequenced in a study of blood T cell repertoires in COVID-19. Only in-frame clones appear in the TCRdb table, and some are missing; sequencing was by immunoSEQ multiplex PCR. Of over 200,000 clones in the sample, more than 85% are singletons; the top ten hold 1.9%. Sequencing input: peripheral blood. All receptors derive from a man between 40 and 49 years old with active or convalescent COVID-19.

The V gene is TRBV6-5, the J gene TRBJ1-3, with D unclear. Trimming removed 7 bases at V and 2 bases at J, with 9 bases between. The CDR3 covers 13 residues. The germline V gene encodes CDR1 MNHEY and CDR2 SVGAGI. The CDR3 region has the DNA TGTGCCAGCATCGCTGCGGCTGGAAACACCATATATTTT. Residues: CASIAAAGNTIYF.

The chain employs TRBV11-2 and TRBJ1-1; D call uncertain. Germline CDR1 SGHAT, CDR2 FQNNGV. The length of the CDR3 is 15 residues. Trimming stripped 0 bases from V and 10 bases from J, with 18 bases between. CDR3 in DNA: TGTGCCAGCAGCTTAGATGTAGGATCCCCCGAGGGAGCTTTCTTT. Translated: CASSLDVGSPEGAFF. The complete variable domain, with remaining parts taken from reference TRBV11-2 and TRBJ1-1, reads EAGVAQSPRYKIIEKRQSVAFWCNPISGHATLYWYQQILGQGPKLLIQFQNNGVVDDSQLPKDRFSAERLKGVDSTLKIQPAKLEDSAVYLCASSLDVGSPEGAFFGQGTRLTVV.

With regard to this clone: This specimen includes other DNA sequences encoding the same CDR3. The V call is TRBV5-1, the J call TRBJ1-2; maybe TRBD1 (5 bases). The CDR3 extends over 13 amino acids. Between the trimmed V and J ends, which lost 0 bases and 8 bases, there was a span of 11 bases. CDR1 SGHRS and CDR2 YFSETQ come from the germline V gene. The CDR3 loop reads CASSLGQGDGYTF. For the CDR3, the DNA is TGCGCCAGCAGCTTGGGCCAGGGTGACGGCTACACCTTC.

The rearrangement uses TRBV29-1 and TRBJ2-1; D possibly corresponds to TRBD2 (5 bases). The germline CDR1 and CDR2 sequences are SQVTM and ANQGSEA. The CDR3 totals 13 residues. V dropped 4 bases and J dropped 10 bases, with 17 bases sitting between them. The CDR3 DNA reads as TGCAGCGTTGGCGGACTCGGATGGACGGAGCAGTTCTTC. This encodes CSVGGLGWTEQFF.